This paragraph reports one T cell receptor (beta chain). The germline V gene has CDR1 MDHEN and CDR2 SYDVKM. CDR3 length: 14 residues. V dropped 2 bases and J dropped 4 bases, with 11 bases sitting between them. The sample is drawn from a study of control samples from healthy donors and cancer patients. Repertoires were generated with immunoSEQ multiplex PCR, while TCRdb's copy carries only in-frame clones and drops some. The sample includes tens of thousands of clones, just under 90% of them seen just once. The material sequenced was blood. This receptor was taken from a man in his fifties or sixties in good health. This chain uses TRBV28 with TRBJ1-2; D unclear. Here the CDR3 reads CASSLGGNIYGYTF. The CDR3 DNA reads TGTGCCAGCAGTTTAGGTGGCAACATCTATGGCTACACCTTC.